This T cell receptor beta chain was captured by sequencing in a study of shared clonotypes between healthy human individuals. Notes on the study in general: Depth of sequencing was expected to influence donor clonotype sharing. In this cohort, only blood was sampled, and tissue repertoires likely differ. The study drew on few donors, limiting represented genetic and exposure-history diversity.

All the donors were Caucasian adults who lived in Nashville, Tennessee. In this sample, this clone turned up once. Its antigen remains unknown. The CDR3 totals 13 residues. Germline V lookup: CDR1 MNHNY, CDR2 SVGAGI (reference sequence). V was clipped by 2 bases and J by 6 bases, with 11 bases between them. Method: immunoSEQ multiplex PCR; TCRdb's copy keeps in-frame clones and lacks some. The sample lists fewer than 650,000 clones, around 78% occurring once. The V and J genes are TRBV6-6 and TRBJ2-7; D is unclear. The specimen was PBMCs. This receptor was identified in a middle-aged woman in good health. Some clones in this sample may be carry-over from other donors' samples. The CDR3, as DNA: TGTGCCAGCAGTTACCCCCCTACGGGCGAGCAGTACTTC. Translated, it gives CASSYPPTGEQYF.